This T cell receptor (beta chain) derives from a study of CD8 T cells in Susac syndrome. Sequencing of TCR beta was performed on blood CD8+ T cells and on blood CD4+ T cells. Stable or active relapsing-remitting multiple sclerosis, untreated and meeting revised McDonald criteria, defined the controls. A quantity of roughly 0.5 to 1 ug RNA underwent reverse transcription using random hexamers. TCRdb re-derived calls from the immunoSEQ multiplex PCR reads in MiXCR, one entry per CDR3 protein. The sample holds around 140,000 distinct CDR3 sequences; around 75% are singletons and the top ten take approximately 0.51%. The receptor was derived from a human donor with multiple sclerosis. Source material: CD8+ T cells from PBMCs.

CDR3 DNA: TGTGCCAGCAGCTTATTAGGTCCCACAGATACGCAGTATTTT. It translates to CASSLLGPTDTQYF. The J gene is TRBJ2-3, the V gene TRBV7-8; D not resolved. The CDR3 is 14 residues long. The ends were cut back, 2 bases at V and 2 bases at J, with 8 bases in the middle. Germline V gene data show CDR1 as SGHVS and CDR2 as FQNEAQ.